Given below is one T cell receptor (beta chain) in context. The source of the sample is a study of cytomegalovirus exposure and HLA in healthy donors. From germline, CDR1 is SNHLY and CDR2 FYNNEI. Trimming removed 3 bases at V and 7 bases at J, with 6 bases between. The CDR3 is made up of 11 amino acids. Clones were sequenced by immunoSEQ multiplex PCR, and TCRdb holds only the in-frame ones, with some missing. This sample has 90,000 to 140,000 clones, with more than 85% found just once. Sequencing was done on a sample of PBMCs. The gene calls are TRBV2 and TRBJ1-2, with unresolved D. The sequence derives from a woman aged 18-29 years in good health and CMV-seropositive. The CDR3 reads CASSERIGYTF. CDR3 DNA sequence: TGTGCCAGCAGTGAGCGGATTGGCTACACCTTC.